The clone carrying this T cell receptor beta chain was recorded only once. Its antigen remains unknown. These data originate in a study of shared clonotypes between healthy human individuals. About the study: CD4 naive and memory got three plates each, CD8 naive two, CD8 memory one.

Study-level findings and limits: Shared clonotypes across all four donors exceeded non-shared ones in generation probability. Naive subsets typically showed greater estimated richness than memory subsets.

Clones were sequenced by immunoSEQ multiplex PCR, and TCRdb holds only the in-frame ones, with some missing. The repertoire holds 1.4 million or so clones, with approximately 98.5% as singletons. This TCR was sampled from a man aged 25-45 years in good health. Sequenced input: naive CD4+ T cells sorted from blood. Regarding subset: CD45RA+ positively selected.

The CDR3 region is CASSFPANTGELFF. In nucleotides, the CDR3 is TGTGCCAGCAGTTTCCCCGCGAACACCGGGGAGCTGTTTTTT. The gene calls are TRBV28 and TRBJ2-2; unclear D gene. Trimming shortened V by 3 bases and J by 0 bases, and 5 bases separated the two germline ends. There are 14 residues in the CDR3. Looked up from germline, CDR1 is MDHEN and CDR2 is SYDVKM.